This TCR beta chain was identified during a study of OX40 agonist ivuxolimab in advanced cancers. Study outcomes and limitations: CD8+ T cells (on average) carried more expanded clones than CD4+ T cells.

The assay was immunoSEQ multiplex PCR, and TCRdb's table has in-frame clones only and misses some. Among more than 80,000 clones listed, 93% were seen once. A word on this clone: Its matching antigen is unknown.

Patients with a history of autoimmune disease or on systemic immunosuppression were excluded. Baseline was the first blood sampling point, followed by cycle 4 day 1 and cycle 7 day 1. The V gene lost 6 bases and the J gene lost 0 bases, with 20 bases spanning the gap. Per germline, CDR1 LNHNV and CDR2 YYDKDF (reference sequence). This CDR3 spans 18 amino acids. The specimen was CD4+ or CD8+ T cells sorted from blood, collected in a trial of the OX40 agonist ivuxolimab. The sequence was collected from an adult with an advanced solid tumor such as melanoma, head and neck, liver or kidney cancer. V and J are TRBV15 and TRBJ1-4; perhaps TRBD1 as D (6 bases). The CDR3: CATSSRPGGAATNEKLFF. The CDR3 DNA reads TGTGCCACCAGTTCTCGGCCCGGGGGCGCGGCAACTAATGAAAAACTGTTTTTT.